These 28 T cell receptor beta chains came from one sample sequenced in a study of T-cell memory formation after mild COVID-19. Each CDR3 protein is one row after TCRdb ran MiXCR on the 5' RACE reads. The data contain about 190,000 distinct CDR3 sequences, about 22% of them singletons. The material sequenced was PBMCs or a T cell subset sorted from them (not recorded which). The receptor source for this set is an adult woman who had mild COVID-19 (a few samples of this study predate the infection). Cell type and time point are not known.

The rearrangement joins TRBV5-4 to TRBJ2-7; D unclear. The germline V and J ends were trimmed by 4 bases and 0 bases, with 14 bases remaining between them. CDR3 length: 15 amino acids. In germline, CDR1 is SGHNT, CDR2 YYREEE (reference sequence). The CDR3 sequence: CASSPHNLPSYEQYF. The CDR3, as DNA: TGTGCCAGCAGCCCCCATAACCTCCCCTCCTACGAGCAGTACTTC.

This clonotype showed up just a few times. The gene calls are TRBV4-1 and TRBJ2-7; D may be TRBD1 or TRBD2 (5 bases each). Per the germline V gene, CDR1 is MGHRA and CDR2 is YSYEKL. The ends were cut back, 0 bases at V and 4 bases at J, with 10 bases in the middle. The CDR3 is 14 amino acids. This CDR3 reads CASSQDRDGYEQYF. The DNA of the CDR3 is TGCGCCAGCAGCCAAGATCGGGACGGTTACGAGCAGTACTTC.

The CDR3: CASSQGTDNEQFF. The CDR3 DNA sequence: TGCGCCAGCAGCCAGGGGACCGACAATGAGCAGTTCTTC. This chain connects TRBV4-3 to TRBJ2-1; perhaps D is TRBD1 or TRBD2 (5 bases each). Germline V gene data show CDR1 as LGHNA and CDR2 as YSLEER. The CDR3 totals 13 residues. V was cut by 3 bases and J by 5 bases, with 8 bases left in between.

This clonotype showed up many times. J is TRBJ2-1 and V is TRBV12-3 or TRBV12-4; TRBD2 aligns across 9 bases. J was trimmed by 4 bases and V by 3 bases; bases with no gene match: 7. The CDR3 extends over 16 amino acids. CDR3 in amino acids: CASSFRREGYYNEQFF. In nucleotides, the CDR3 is TGTGCCAGCAGTTTTAGGCGGGAGGGATATTACAATGAGCAGTTCTTC.

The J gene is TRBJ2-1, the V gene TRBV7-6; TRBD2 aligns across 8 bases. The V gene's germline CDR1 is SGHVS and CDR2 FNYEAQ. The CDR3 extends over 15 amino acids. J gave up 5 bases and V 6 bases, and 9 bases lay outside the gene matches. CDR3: CASSFRLASHNEQFF. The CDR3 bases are TGTGCCAGCAGTTTCCGACTAGCGTCCCACAATGAGCAGTTCTTC.

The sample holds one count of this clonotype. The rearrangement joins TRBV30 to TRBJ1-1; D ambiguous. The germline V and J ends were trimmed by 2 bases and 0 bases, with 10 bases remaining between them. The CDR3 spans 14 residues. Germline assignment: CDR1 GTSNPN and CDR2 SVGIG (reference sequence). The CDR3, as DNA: TGTGCCTGGAGTCGGGGAGGTATGAACACTGAAGCTTTCTTT. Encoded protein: CAWSRGGMNTEAFF.

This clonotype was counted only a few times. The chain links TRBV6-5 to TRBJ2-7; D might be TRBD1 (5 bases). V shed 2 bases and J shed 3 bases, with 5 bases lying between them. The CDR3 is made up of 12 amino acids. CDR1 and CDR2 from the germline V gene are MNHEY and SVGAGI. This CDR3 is CASSYRGYEQYF. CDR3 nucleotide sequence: TGTGCCAGCAGTTACAGGGGCTACGAGCAGTACTTC.

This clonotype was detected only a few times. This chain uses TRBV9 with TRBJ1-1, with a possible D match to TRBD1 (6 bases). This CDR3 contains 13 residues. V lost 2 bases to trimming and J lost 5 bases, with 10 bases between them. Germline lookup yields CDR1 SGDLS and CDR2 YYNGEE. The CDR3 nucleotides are TGTGCCAGCAGCGTCCCAGGGGTAACTGAAGCTTTCTTT. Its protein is CASSVPGVTEAFF.

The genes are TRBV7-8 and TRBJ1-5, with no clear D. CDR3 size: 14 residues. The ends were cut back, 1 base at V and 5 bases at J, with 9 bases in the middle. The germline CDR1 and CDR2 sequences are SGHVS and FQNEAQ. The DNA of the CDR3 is TGTGCCAGCAGCTTAGGATCATCCTATCAGCCCCAGCATTTT. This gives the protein CASSLGSSYQPQHF.

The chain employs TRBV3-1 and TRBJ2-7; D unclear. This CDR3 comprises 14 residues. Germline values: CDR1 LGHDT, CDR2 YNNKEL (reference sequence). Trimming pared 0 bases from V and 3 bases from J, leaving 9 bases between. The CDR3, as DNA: TGTGCCAGCAGCCAAGATGGACCCTACTACGAGCAGTACTTC. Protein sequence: CASSQDGPYYEQYF.

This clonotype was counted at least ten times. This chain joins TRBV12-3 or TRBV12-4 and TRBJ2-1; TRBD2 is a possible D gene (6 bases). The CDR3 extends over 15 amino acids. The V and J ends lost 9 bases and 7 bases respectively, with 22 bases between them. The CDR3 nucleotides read TGTGCCAGTAGCATATGGACTCCCGCGGGGAATGAGCAGTTCTTC. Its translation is CASSIWTPAGNEQFF.

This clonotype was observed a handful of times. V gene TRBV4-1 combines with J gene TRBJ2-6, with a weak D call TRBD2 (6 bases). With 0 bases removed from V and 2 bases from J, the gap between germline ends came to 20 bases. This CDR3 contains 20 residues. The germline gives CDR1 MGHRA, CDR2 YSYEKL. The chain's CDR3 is CASSQDPLGLFPTGANVLTF. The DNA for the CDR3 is TGCGCCAGCAGCCAAGATCCCCTGGGACTTTTCCCCACTGGGGCCAACGTCCTGACTTTC.

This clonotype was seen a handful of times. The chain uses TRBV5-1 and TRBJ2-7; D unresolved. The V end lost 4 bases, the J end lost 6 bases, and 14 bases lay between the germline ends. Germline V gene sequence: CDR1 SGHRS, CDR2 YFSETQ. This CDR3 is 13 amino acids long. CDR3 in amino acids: CASSPTTRSEQYF. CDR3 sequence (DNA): TGCGCCAGCAGCCCTACCACTCGGAGCGAGCAGTACTTC. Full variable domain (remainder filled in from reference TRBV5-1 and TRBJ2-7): KAGVTQTPRYLIKTRGQQVTLSCSPISGHRSVSWYQQTPGQGLQFLFEYFSETQRNKGNFPGRFSGRQFSNSRSEMNVSTLELGDSALYLCASSPTTRSEQYFGPGTRLTVT.

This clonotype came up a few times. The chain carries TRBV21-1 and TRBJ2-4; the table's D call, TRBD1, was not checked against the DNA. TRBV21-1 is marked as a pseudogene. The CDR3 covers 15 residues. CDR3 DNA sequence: TGTGCCAGCAGCAAAGTCCGGGGTTTCAAAAACATTCAGTACTTC. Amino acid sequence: CASSKVRGFKNIQYF.

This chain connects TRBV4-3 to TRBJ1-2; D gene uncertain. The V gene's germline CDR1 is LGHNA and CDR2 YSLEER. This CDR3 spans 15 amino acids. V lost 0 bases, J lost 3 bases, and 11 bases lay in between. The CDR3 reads CASSQDFSPDYGYTF. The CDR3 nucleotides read TGCGCCAGCAGCCAAGATTTTTCCCCCGACTATGGCTACACCTTC.

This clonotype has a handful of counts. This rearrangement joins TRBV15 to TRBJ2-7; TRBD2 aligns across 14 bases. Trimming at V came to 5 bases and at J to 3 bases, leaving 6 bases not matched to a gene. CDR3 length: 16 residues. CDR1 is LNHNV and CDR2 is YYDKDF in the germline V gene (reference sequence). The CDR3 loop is CATSGLGTSGSYEQYF. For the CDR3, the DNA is TGTGCCACCAGCGGACTCGGGACTAGCGGGAGCTACGAGCAGTACTTC.

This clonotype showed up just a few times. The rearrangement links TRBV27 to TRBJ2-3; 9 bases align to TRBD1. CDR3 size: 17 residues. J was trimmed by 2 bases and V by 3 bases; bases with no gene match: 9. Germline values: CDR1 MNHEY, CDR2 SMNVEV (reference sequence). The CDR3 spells CASSFTGGSLLTDTQYF. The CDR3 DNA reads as TGTGCCAGCAGTTTCACAGGGGGCTCCCTCCTCACAGATACGCAGTATTTT.

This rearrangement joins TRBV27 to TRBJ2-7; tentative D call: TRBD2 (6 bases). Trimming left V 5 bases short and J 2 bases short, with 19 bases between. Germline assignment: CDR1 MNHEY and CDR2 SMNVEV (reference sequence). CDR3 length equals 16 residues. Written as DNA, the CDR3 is TGTGCCAGCAGTCCTCTTCTGGGGGAGGAAACCTACGAGCAGTACTTC. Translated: CASSPLLGEETYEQYF.

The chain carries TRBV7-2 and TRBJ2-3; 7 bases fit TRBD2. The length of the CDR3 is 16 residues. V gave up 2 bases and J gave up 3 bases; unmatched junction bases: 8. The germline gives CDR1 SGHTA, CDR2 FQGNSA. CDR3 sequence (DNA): TGTGCCAGCAGCTTATTAGGCGGGAGCAGTACAGATACGCAGTATTTT. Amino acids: CASSLLGGSSTDTQYF.

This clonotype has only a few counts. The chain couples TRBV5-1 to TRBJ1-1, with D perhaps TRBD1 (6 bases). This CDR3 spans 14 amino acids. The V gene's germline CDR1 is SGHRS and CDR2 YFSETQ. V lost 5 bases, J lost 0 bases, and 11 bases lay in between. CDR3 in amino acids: CASRQGTLNTEAFF. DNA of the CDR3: TGCGCCAGCAGACAAGGGACACTGAACACTGAAGCTTTCTTT.

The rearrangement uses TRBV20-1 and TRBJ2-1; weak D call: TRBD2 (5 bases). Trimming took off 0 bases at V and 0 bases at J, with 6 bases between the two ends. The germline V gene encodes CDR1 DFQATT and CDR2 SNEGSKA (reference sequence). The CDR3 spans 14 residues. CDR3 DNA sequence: TGCAGTGCTAGAGATCGGGACTCCTACAATGAGCAGTTCTTC. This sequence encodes CSARDRDSYNEQFF.

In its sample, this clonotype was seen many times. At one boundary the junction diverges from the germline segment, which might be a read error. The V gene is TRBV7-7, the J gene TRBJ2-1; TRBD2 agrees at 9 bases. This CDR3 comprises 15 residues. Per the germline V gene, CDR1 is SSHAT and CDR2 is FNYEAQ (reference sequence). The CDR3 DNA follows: TGTGCTAGCAGCTTAGAGACTAGCGGCTACAATGAGCAGTTCTTC. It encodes CASSLETSGYNEQFF.

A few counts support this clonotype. CDR3 sequence reads: CASSHSGQRTFGYTF. As DNA, the CDR3 is TGTGCCAGCAGCCACTCGGGACAGAGGACTTTTGGCTACACCTTC. The chain has TRBV3-1 and TRBJ1-2; TRBD1 agrees at 7 bases. Germline trimming cut 3 bases from V and 7 bases from J; bases unmatched to any gene: 11. Germline CDR1 reads LGHDT; CDR2 reads YNNKEL (reference sequence). This CDR3 contains 15 residues. Variable domain in full (rest from reference TRBV3-1 and TRBJ1-2): DTAVSQTPKYLVTQMGNDKSIKCEQNLGHDTMYWYKQDSKKFLKIMFSYNNKELIINETVPNRFSPKSPDKAHLNLHINSLELGDSAVYFCASSHSGQRTFGYTFGSGTRLTVV.

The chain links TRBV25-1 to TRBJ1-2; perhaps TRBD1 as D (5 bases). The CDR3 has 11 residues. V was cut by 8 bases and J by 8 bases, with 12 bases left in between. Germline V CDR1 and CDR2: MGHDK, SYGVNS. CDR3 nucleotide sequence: TGTGCCAGCGTATCAGGGATCGGCTACACCTTC. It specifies CASVSGIGYTF.

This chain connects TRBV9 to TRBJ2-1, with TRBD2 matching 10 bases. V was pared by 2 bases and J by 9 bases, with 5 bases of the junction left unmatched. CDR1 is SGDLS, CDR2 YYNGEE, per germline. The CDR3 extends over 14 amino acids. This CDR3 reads CASSVGTSVAEQFF. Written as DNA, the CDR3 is TGTGCCAGCAGCGTCGGGACTAGCGTTGCTGAGCAGTTCTTC.

The CDR3 DNA sequence: TGTGCCAGCGGTATTAGTAGCCGGATCACAGATACGCAGTATTTT. Its protein product is CASGISSRITDTQYF. The chain links TRBV2 to TRBJ2-3; D unclear. V lost 8 bases, J lost 2 bases, and 17 bases lay in between. The germline V gene has CDR1 SNHLY and CDR2 FYNNEI. The CDR3 sequence is 15 residues long.

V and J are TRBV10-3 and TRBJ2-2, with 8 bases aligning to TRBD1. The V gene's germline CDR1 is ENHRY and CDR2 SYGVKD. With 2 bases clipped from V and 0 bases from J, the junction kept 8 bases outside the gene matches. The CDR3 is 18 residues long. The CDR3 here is CAISEAGTGESNTGELFF. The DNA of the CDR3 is TGTGCCATCAGTGAGGCCGGGACAGGAGAATCGAACACCGGGGAGCTGTTTTTT.

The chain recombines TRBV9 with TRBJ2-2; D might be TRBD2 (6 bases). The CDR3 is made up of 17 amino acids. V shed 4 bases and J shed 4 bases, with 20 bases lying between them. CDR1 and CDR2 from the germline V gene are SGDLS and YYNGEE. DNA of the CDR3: TGTGCCAGCAGCTCAAAGGTTGGGTCAGCGGGCACCGGGGAGCTGTTTTTT. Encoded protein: CASSSKVGSAGTGELFF.